The 7 T cell receptor beta chains given below trace back to one sample, sequenced in a study of control samples from healthy donors and cancer patients. Sequenced by immunoSEQ multiplex PCR; TCRdb stores in-frame clones only, minus some. Among about 51,000 clones listed, roughly 86% were seen once. The sequencing sample was made of PBMCs. Source of these receptors: a middle-aged man with head and neck cancer.

The V and J genes are TRBV7-2 and TRBJ2-1; TRBD2 matches 16 bases. Germline CDR1 and CDR2: SGHTA and FQGNSA. V trimming: 2 bases; J trimming: 6 bases; junction bases outside the gene matches: 7. The CDR3 covers 18 residues. CDR3 residues: CASSLLSGTSGRANEQFF. CDR3 coding DNA: TGTGCCAGCAGCTTATTATCCGGGACTAGCGGGAGGGCCAATGAGCAGTTCTTC. Drawing the rest from reference TRBV7-2 and TRBJ2-1, the complete variable domain is GAGVSQSPSNKVTEKGKDVELRCDPISGHTALYWYRQSLGQGLEFLIYFQGNSAPDKSGLPSDRFSAERTGGSVSTLTIQRTQQEDSAVYLCASSLLSGTSGRANEQFFGPGTRLTVL.

The chain carries TRBV9 and TRBJ2-5; D assignment may be TRBD1 or TRBD2 (6 bases each). The CDR3 has 15 residues. The ends were cut back, 4 bases at V and 1 base at J, with 14 bases in the middle. CDR1 and CDR2 (germline): SGDLS, YYNGEE. CDR3 DNA sequence: TGTGCCAGCAGCCTCTCCTGGGGGGCCCAAGAGACCCAGTACTTC. Amino acids: CASSLSWGAQETQYF.

The V call is TRBV4-1, the J call TRBJ1-4; D is ambiguous. The CDR3 has 15 amino acids. V lost 0 bases, J lost 3 bases, and 8 bases lay in between. Germline values: CDR1 MGHRA, CDR2 YSYEKL. The CDR3 loop is CASSQDAGPNEKLFF. The DNA for the CDR3 is TGCGCCAGCAGCCAAGACGCAGGCCCTAATGAAAAACTGTTTTTT.

The chain carries TRBV25-1 and TRBJ2-4, with 12 nucleotides matching TRBD2. Germline loops: CDR1 MGHDK, CDR2 SYGVNS. The trim removed 3 bases at V and 4 bases at J, leaving 4 bases unmatched. CDR3 length: 16 residues. In DNA form, the CDR3 reads TGTGCCAGCAGTGAGCCTAGCGGGGGGGAGAAAAACATTCAGTACTTC. Its translation is CASSEPSGGEKNIQYF. Full variable domain (missing parts from reference TRBV25-1 and TRBJ2-4): EADIYQTPRYLVIGTGKKITLECSQTMGHDKMYWYQQDPGMELHLIHYSYGVNSTEKGDLSSESTVSRIRTEHFPLTLESARPSHTSQYLCASSEPSGGEKNIQYFGAGTRLSVL.

The V and J genes are TRBV3-1 (or the pseudogene TRBV3-2) and TRBJ1-2; D possibly corresponds to TRBD1 (6 bases). The CDR3 is 17 residues long. CDR1 LGHDT and CDR2 YNNKEL come from the germline V gene (reference sequence). V lost 2 bases and J lost 4, with 20 bases in between. CDR3 amino acids: CASSQYLGGQGGYGYTF. CDR3 nucleotides: TGTGCCAGCAGCCAATACTTAGGGGGGCAGGGCGGCTATGGCTACACCTTC.

As for this clone: A read error may account for a junction end that differs from germline. This chain connects TRBV2 to TRBJ2-5; tentatively, D is TRBD2 (7 bases). Germline CDR1 reads SNHLY; CDR2 reads FYNNEI. The CDR3 runs 16 residues. The CDR3 DNA sequence: TGTGCCACCAGTGAAGACGGGGGGCTTGTGGGGGAGACCCAGTACTTC. Translating gives CATSEDGGLVGETQYF.

The genes are TRBV7-2 and TRBJ2-7; the D gene is possibly TRBD2 (5 bases). The CDR3 totals 15 residues. Per germline, CDR1 SGHTA and CDR2 FQGNSA. V shed 2 bases and J shed 3 bases, with 14 bases lying between them. The CDR3 is CASSLRSRADYEQYF. The CDR3 bases are TGTGCCAGCAGCTTAAGGTCGCGGGCTGACTACGAGCAGTACTTC. Looking up the rest from reference TRBV7-2 and TRBJ2-7 gives the full variable domain: GAGVSQSPSNKVTEKGKDVELRCDPISGHTALYWYRQSLGQGLEFLIYFQGNSAPDKSGLPSDRFSAERTGGSVSTLTIQRTQQEDSAVYLCASSLRSRADYEQYFGPGTRLTVT.